The 31 T cell receptor beta chains in this list originate from one sample, sequenced in a study of siplizumab effects on memory and regulatory T cells. TCRdb's copy holds only in-frame clones and misses some; the assay was immunoSEQ multiplex PCR. The sample shows some 52,000 clones, 95% to 97% of them seen only once. Material for sequencing was naive CD4+ T cells sorted from blood. All receptors come from a human donor in good health.

The J gene is TRBJ2-3, the V gene TRBV7-3; 8 bases are shared with TRBD1. Trimming at V came to 5 bases and at J to 3 bases, leaving 1 base not matched to a gene. CDR1 is SGHTA, CDR2 FQGTGA, per germline. CDR3 size: 13 residues. The CDR3 loop is CASSRTGTDTQYF. Here the CDR3 DNA reads TGTGCCAGCAGCCGGACAGGGACAGATACGCAGTATTTT.

This chain connects TRBV6-1 to TRBJ2-7; no reliable D call. The CDR3 loop spans 10 amino acids. V dropped 10 bases and J dropped 3 bases, with 7 bases sitting between them. In germline, CDR1 is MNHNS, CDR2 SASEGT. The CDR3 bases are TGTGCCACCCGAAACTACGAGCAGTACTTC. Its translation: CATRNYEQYF.

The V and J genes are TRBV28 and TRBJ2-7; no reliable D call. With 5 bases removed from V and 0 bases from J, the gap between germline ends came to 14 bases. Germline lookup yields CDR1 MDHEN and CDR2 SYDVKM. The CDR3 has 15 residues. Here the CDR3 DNA reads TGTGCCAGCAGTCCTCGACACCTCAGCTCCTACGAGCAGTACTTC. Translated, it gives CASSPRHLSSYEQYF.

V gene TRBV11-3 combines with J gene TRBJ1-3; D unclear. Germline V lookup: CDR1 SGHNT, CDR2 YENEEA. The CDR3 spans 17 residues. V lost 5 bases, J lost 0 bases, and 17 bases lay in between. The CDR3 spells CASSPRRAFSSGNTIYF. The CDR3 nucleotides are TGTGCCAGCAGCCCGAGGAGGGCCTTCTCCTCTGGAAACACCATATATTTT.

DNA for the CDR3: TGTGCCAGCAGCTTAGCGGGGGGGACAGGAGAAGCTTTCTTT. It encodes CASSLAGGTGEAFF. This chain joins TRBV7-8 and TRBJ1-1; 8 nucleotides line up with TRBD1. CDR1 and CDR2 (germline): SGHVS, FQNEAQ. V trimming: 0 bases; J trimming: 8 bases; junction bases outside the gene matches: 5. The CDR3 has 14 amino acids.

The V and J genes are TRBV5-1 and TRBJ1-2, with D possibly being TRBD1 (6 bases). The germline V gene encodes CDR1 SGHRS and CDR2 YFSETQ. The CDR3 contains 13 residues. Trimming removed 5 bases from V and 6 bases from J, with 14 bases in between. The CDR3 DNA sequence: TGCGCCAGCAGGGAGGGACAAGATGATGGCTACACCTTC. This encodes CASREGQDDGYTF.

The V gene is TRBV29-1, the J gene TRBJ2-4, with D tentatively TRBD1 or TRBD2 (5 bases each). The CDR3 is made up of 16 amino acids. Germline CDR1 reads SQVTM; CDR2 reads ANQGSEA. Between the trimmed V and J ends, which lost 4 bases and 0 bases, there was a span of 16 bases. The CDR3 DNA reads as TGCAGCGTTGTCAGTGGCAGGGACCTAGCCAAAAACATTCAGTACTTC. Translating it yields CSVVSGRDLAKNIQYF.

This clone was observed a handful of times. CDR3 amino acids: CAWSADRNSPLHF. The CDR3 DNA reads TGTGCCTGGAGTGCGGACAGGAATTCACCCCTCCACTTT. The V and J genes are TRBV30 and TRBJ1-6; TRBD1 matches 7 bases. With V trimmed by 1 base and J by 7 bases, 1 base remained unmatched. The CDR3 has 13 amino acids. CDR1 is GTSNPN, CDR2 SVGIG, per germline (reference sequence). The full variable domain, in which reference TRBV30 and TRBJ1-6 provide the parts outside the CDR3, is SQTIHQWPATLVQPVGSPLSLECTVEGTSNPNLYWYRQAAGRGLQLLFYSVGIGQISSEVPQNLSASRPQDRQFILSSKKLLLSDSGFYLCAWSADRNSPLHFGNGTRLTVT.

This rearrangement joins TRBV6-1 to TRBJ2-2; 8 nucleotides align to TRBD2. Germline V gene data show CDR1 as MNHNS and CDR2 as SASEGT. The V gene end was trimmed by 6 bases and the J gene end by 4 bases; junction bases not matched to a gene: 7. The CDR3 sequence is 15 residues long. The DNA of the CDR3 is TGTGCCAGCAGAGAGCGGGAGTTCTTCACCGGGGAGCTGTTTTTT. Protein: CASREREFFTGELFF.

The chain links TRBV30 to TRBJ1-2; a weak D match, TRBD1 (6 bases). Germline V CDR1 and CDR2: GTSNPN, SVGIG (reference sequence). V was trimmed by 1 base and J by 4 bases, leaving 7 bases between them. This CDR3 is 12 amino acids long. CDR3 amino acids: CAWSEQGYGYTF. The CDR3 DNA follows: TGTGCCTGGAGTGAACAGGGCTATGGCTACACCTTC.

This clone came up once. This sequence joins TRBV2 and TRBJ2-7; 7 positions match TRBD1. V trimming: 6 bases; J trimming: 3 bases; junction bases outside the gene matches: 11. The V gene's germline CDR1 is SNHLY and CDR2 FYNNEI. The CDR3 consists of 15 residues. The CDR3 is CASRVSGTANYEQYF. In nucleotides, the CDR3 is TGTGCCAGCAGGGTCTCCGGGACAGCCAACTACGAGCAGTACTTC. Filled out from reference TRBV2 and TRBJ2-7, the complete variable domain reads EPEVTQTPSHQVTQMGQEVILRCVPISNHLYFYWYRQILGQKVEFLVSFYNNEISEKSEIFDDQFSVERPDGSNFTLKIRSTKLEDSAMYFCASRVSGTANYEQYFGPGTRLTVT.

The chain is built from TRBV6-5 and TRBJ2-3; D unclear. There are 15 residues in the CDR3. Germline loops: CDR1 MNHEY, CDR2 SVGAGI. V shed 7 bases and J shed 2 bases, with 16 bases lying between them. CDR3 amino acids: CASTRANKFTDTQYF. Here the CDR3 DNA reads TGTGCCAGCACGAGAGCGAACAAATTCACAGATACGCAGTATTTT.

V gene TRBV7-9 combines with J gene TRBJ1-6; D gene uncertain. Trimming removed 5 bases from V and 0 bases from J, with 11 bases in between. CDR1 is SEHNR, CDR2 FQNEAQ, per germline (reference sequence). The length of the CDR3 is 16 residues. CDR3 bases: TGTGCCAGCAGCGCCGTTAGGCACTCCTATAATTCACCCCTCCACTTT. Protein: CASSAVRHSYNSPLHF.

The rearrangement uses TRBV28 and TRBJ1-5, with TRBD1 identical over 9 bases. This CDR3 is built from 16 residues. CDR1 is MDHEN and CDR2 is SYDVKM in the germline V gene. Trimming removed 8 bases from V and 4 bases from J; junction bases left unmatched: 12. The CDR3 DNA reads TGTGCCAGCTTTACAGGGGGCGCATGGGGTAATCAGCCCCAGCATTTT. It yields the protein CASFTGGAWGNQPQHF.

The chain couples TRBV18 to TRBJ2-7; 11 bases match TRBD2. This CDR3 region has 17 residues. The V gene's germline CDR1 is KGHSH and CDR2 LQKENI. The trim removed 2 bases at V and 3 bases at J, leaving 9 bases unmatched. DNA of the CDR3: TGTGCCAGCTCACCAGAAATGACTAGCGGGAAACACTACGAGCAGTACTTC. This gives the protein CASSPEMTSGKHYEQYF. Complete variable domain (other parts from reference TRBV18 and TRBJ2-7): NAGVMQNPRHLVRRRGQEARLRCSPMKGHSHVYWYRQLPEEGLKFMVYLQKENIIDESGMPKERFSAEFPKEGPSILRIQQVVRGDSAAYFCASSPEMTSGKHYEQYFGPGTRLTVT.

This chain uses TRBV7-9 with TRBJ2-1, with D possibly called TRBD1 or TRBD2 (5 bases each). Germline V lookup: CDR1 SEHNR, CDR2 FQNEAQ (reference sequence). This CDR3 has 17 residues. Trimming removed 0 bases at V and 0 bases at J, with 12 bases between. The CDR3 sequence is CASSLALATGSYNEQFF. In DNA form, the CDR3 reads TGTGCCAGCAGCTTAGCGCTAGCAACAGGCTCCTACAATGAGCAGTTCTTC. Variable domain in full (rest from reference TRBV7-9 and TRBJ2-1): DTGVSQNPRHKITKRGQNVTFRCDPISEHNRLYWYRQTLGQGPEFLTYFQNEAQLEKSRLLSDRFSAERPKGSFSTLEIQRTEQGDSAMYLCASSLALATGSYNEQFFGPGTRLTVL.

The chain is built from TRBV7-8 and TRBJ2-7; TRBD2 might be the D (6 bases). Trimming took 5 bases from V and 3 from J, leaving 14 bases between them. This CDR3 comprises 14 residues. Germline V gene sequence: CDR1 SGHVS, CDR2 FQNEAQ. CDR3 bases: TGTGCCAGCAGCCCCGCGGGGACCTTCTACGAGCAGTACTTC. As protein: CASSPAGTFYEQYF.

The rearrangement joins TRBV10-3 to TRBJ1-1; D is uncertain. This CDR3 region has 12 residues. CDR1 is ENHRY, CDR2 SYGVKD, per germline. Trimming removed 6 bases at V and 1 base at J, with 6 bases between. The CDR3 protein is CAIRRQNTEAFF. Written as DNA, the CDR3 is TGTGCCATCAGGAGGCAGAACACTGAAGCTTTCTTT.

This chain links TRBV4-1 with TRBJ2-7; TRBD2 agrees at 9 bases. CDR3 size: 18 residues. Per the germline V gene, CDR1 is MGHRA and CDR2 is YSYEKL. J was trimmed by 2 bases and V by 2 bases; bases with no gene match: 13. In DNA, the CDR3 is TGCGCCAGCAGCCAATTCGCTAGCGGGATGAGCTGGCCCTACGAGCAGTACTTC. It encodes CASSQFASGMSWPYEQYF.

This rearrangement joins TRBV11-2 to TRBJ2-4, with D possibly being TRBD2 (6 bases). Germline V lookup: CDR1 SGHAT, CDR2 FQNNGV. CDR3 size: 15 residues. V lost 3 bases and J 4 bases, leaving 13 bases between the germline ends. The CDR3 bases are TGTGCCAGCAGCTTGGGGGGTTTTGGGAAAAACATTCAGTACTTC. Its protein product is CASSLGGFGKNIQYF.

The genes are TRBV19 and TRBJ2-3; D possibly corresponds to TRBD2 (7 bases). Germline V CDR1 and CDR2: LNHDA, SQIVND (reference sequence). Trimming left V 3 bases short and J 6 bases short, with 13 bases between. The CDR3 spans 14 residues. The CDR3 is CASSITGGVDTQYF. As DNA, the CDR3 is TGTGCCAGTAGTATTACGGGGGGCGTGGATACGCAGTATTTT.

The gene calls are TRBV6-1 and TRBJ1-2; the match to TRBD1 covers 8 bases. The V and J ends lost 5 bases and 3 bases, in that order; junction bases with no gene match: 5. The CDR3 totals 14 residues. Germline CDR1 reads MNHNS; CDR2 reads SASEGT. CDR3 residues: CASSRTGHDYGYTF. The CDR3 DNA reads TGTGCCAGCAGTCGGACAGGGCATGACTATGGCTACACCTTC.

The chain couples TRBV19 to TRBJ1-4; 8 nucleotides align to TRBD1. Unmatched junction bases numbered 6, after V lost 7 bases and J lost 5 bases. The CDR3 covers 14 residues. In germline, CDR1 is LNHDA, CDR2 SQIVND (reference sequence). CDR3 in amino acids: CASNRGDTNEKLFF. CDR3 coding DNA: TGTGCCAGTAACAGGGGGGATACGAATGAAAAACTGTTTTTT.

The chain recombines TRBV28 with TRBJ1-1; D gene uncertain. CDR1 MDHEN and CDR2 SYDVKM come from the germline V gene. The CDR3 runs 12 residues. The ends were cut back, 4 bases at V and 8 bases at J, with 11 bases in the middle. This CDR3 reads CASSSSAREAFF. CDR3 DNA sequence: TGTGCCAGCAGTTCGAGCGCCAGGGAAGCTTTCTTT.

This clone was seen just once. The rearrangement links TRBV29-1 to TRBJ2-3, with 7 bases fitting TRBD1. CDR1 and CDR2 (germline): SQVTM, ANQGSEA. The CDR3 contains 13 residues. CDR3 amino acids: CTLSTGRTDTQYF. DNA of the CDR3: TGCACCCTATCGACAGGGCGCACAGATACGCAGTATTTT.

This chain uses TRBV27 with TRBJ2-3; 8 bases match TRBD2. Germline loops: CDR1 MNHEY, CDR2 SMNVEV (reference sequence). The V segment lost 4 bases and the J segment 1 base; nucleotides outside the gene matches: 16. This CDR3 has 19 residues. CDR3 sequence: CASSSLGTSLSVGTDTQYF. The CDR3 DNA reads as TGTGCCAGCAGTTCCTTGGGGACTAGTCTCAGCGTTGGCACAGATACGCAGTATTTT.

The chain recombines TRBV28 with TRBJ2-6; D is unclear. V gave up 6 bases and J gave up 0 bases, with 12 bases separating them. CDR1 and CDR2 from the germline V gene are MDHEN and SYDVKM. The CDR3 is 16 residues long. The CDR3 loop reads CASRLRRASGANVLTF. The CDR3 bases are TGTGCCAGCAGATTAAGACGAGCCTCTGGGGCCAACGTCCTGACTTTC.

V is TRBV9 and J is TRBJ2-3; unclear D gene. Germline assignment: CDR1 SGDLS and CDR2 YYNGEE. V lost 4 bases and J 6 bases, leaving 9 bases between the germline ends. There are 12 residues in the CDR3. The CDR3 region is CASSLTRDTQYF. As DNA, the CDR3 is TGTGCCAGCAGCCTAACTCGGGATACGCAGTATTTT.

The chain is built from TRBV18 and TRBJ2-5, with a tentative D call TRBD1 (5 bases). The CDR3 totals 13 residues. In germline, CDR1 is KGHSH, CDR2 LQKENI. The V end lost 3 bases, the J end lost 2 bases, and 7 bases lay between the germline ends. The CDR3 spells CASSPTVQETQYF. The CDR3 region has the DNA TGTGCCAGCTCACCGACAGTACAAGAGACCCAGTACTTC.

The gene calls are TRBV7-2 and TRBJ2-2; D is uncertain. Germline CDR1 is SGHTA and CDR2 is FQGNSA. The V end was cut by 1 base, the J end by 7 bases, with 1 base between. The CDR3 loop spans 11 amino acids. The CDR3 nucleotides are TGTGCCAGCAGCTTAGTCGGGGAGCTGTTTTTT. This encodes CASSLVGELFF.

The chain joins TRBV5-5 to TRBJ2-1; 8 bases agree with TRBD1. The CDR3 length is 14 residues. V dropped 4 bases and J dropped 6; count of bases not matched to a gene: 6. The V gene's germline CDR1 is SGHKS and CDR2 YYEKEE (reference sequence). The CDR3 region has the DNA TGTGCCAGCAGCCCCTACAGGGGGAGCAATGAGCAGTTCTTC. Translation: CASSPYRGSNEQFF.